The 30 T cell receptor beta chains reported below all come from one sample, sequenced in a study of blood T cell repertoires in COVID-19 (dated by TCRdb to 2020 to 2022). The library was generated by the immunoSEQ multiplex PCR assay. TCRdb mirrors the immuneACCESS table, restricted to in-frame sequences. Some clones are absent from its copies; in checked studies, under half trace to an unresolved V gene, and the reason for the others is unknown. The sample profile shows roughly 200,000 clones; under 80% of them were found once. The ten top clones hold less than 15% of the sample. The specimen was peripheral blood. The receptor source for this set is a man aged 50-59 years who had recovered from COVID-19.

CDR3 nucleotide sequence: TGTGCCAGCAGCTTGGGAGGGAGATCTAATGAAAAACTGTTTTTT. Amino acid sequence: CASSLGGRSNEKLFF. The J gene is TRBJ1-4, the V gene TRBV11-2, with D unclear. The CDR3 totals 15 residues. Trimming took 3 bases from V and 3 from J, leaving 11 bases between them. Germline V CDR1 and CDR2: SGHAT, FQNNGV.

J is TRBJ2-3 and V is TRBV14, with D possibly being TRBD2 (6 bases). Germline V gene lookup returns CDR1 SGHDN and CDR2 FVKESK. V lost 5 bases, J lost 5 bases, and 20 bases lay in between. There are 16 residues in the CDR3. The CDR3 here is CASSRKLGGKGDTQYF. The CDR3 nucleotides are TGTGCCAGCAGCAGGAAACTAGGCGGGAAGGGAGATACGCAGTATTTT.

This sequence joins TRBV4-1 and TRBJ1-5; 7 nucleotides agree with TRBD1. V lost 1 base to trimming and J lost 7 bases; unmatched junction nucleotides: 7. CDR3 size: 15 residues. CDR1 is MGHRA, CDR2 YSYEKL, per germline. Here the CDR3 reads CASSQVATGLQPQHF. Here the CDR3 DNA reads TGCGCCAGCAGCCAAGTGGCGACAGGGCTCCAGCCCCAGCATTTT.

V gene TRBV29-1 combines with J gene TRBJ1-5; 7 positions agree with TRBD1. The CDR3 is made up of 21 amino acids. Germline V gene sequence: CDR1 SQVTM, CDR2 ANQGSEA. Written as DNA, the CDR3 is TGCAGTAATTACAGGGGTTCGTGTATTATAGACAAAAGGTATAGCAATCAGCCCCAGCATTTT. This codes for CSNYRGSCIIDKRYSNQPQHF.

V usage is TRBV7-8 and J usage is TRBJ2-1, with 13 nucleotides matching TRBD2. Germline CDR1 SGHVS, CDR2 FQNEAQ. The CDR3 runs 16 residues. With V trimmed by 6 bases and J by 8 bases, 10 bases remained unmatched. CDR3 loop: CASSWTSGSMIYEQFF. The CDR3 DNA follows: TGTGCCAGCAGTTGGACTAGCGGGAGCATGATCTATGAGCAGTTCTTC.

This chain connects TRBV9 to TRBJ2-4; D is unclear. The length of the CDR3 is 14 residues. Trimming stripped 3 bases from V and 0 bases from J, with 7 bases between. CDR1 and CDR2 (germline): SGDLS, YYNGEE. The chain's CDR3 is CASSASLAKNIQYF. The DNA for the CDR3 is TGTGCCAGCAGCGCGTCACTAGCCAAAAACATTCAGTACTTC.

This chain links TRBV6-6 with TRBJ2-1; weak D call: TRBD2 (6 bases). Trimming took 2 bases from V and 7 from J, leaving 15 bases between them. CDR1 and CDR2 from the germline V gene are MNHNY and SVGAGI (reference sequence). The CDR3 has 15 residues. CDR3: CASSYPAGSENEQFF. The CDR3 nucleotides read TGTGCCAGCAGTTACCCGGCGGGATCAGAGAATGAGCAGTTCTTC.

The V gene is TRBV29-1, the J gene TRBJ1-4; 7 positions agree with TRBD1. Trimming removed 5 bases from V and 0 bases from J; junction bases left unmatched: 0. CDR3 length equals 13 residues. Per the germline V gene, CDR1 is SQVTM and CDR2 is ANQGSEA. The CDR3 DNA follows: TGCAGCGTTACAGGGGCAACTAATGAAAAACTGTTTTTT. This sequence encodes CSVTGATNEKLFF.

This chain connects TRBV19 to TRBJ2-1; 7 bases agree with TRBD1. This CDR3 is 13 amino acids long. J gave up 4 bases and V 9 bases, and 6 bases lay outside the gene matches. Germline CDR1 is LNHDA and CDR2 is SQIVND (reference sequence). The DNA of the CDR3 is TGTGCCAGCGCGAGACAGGGTTACAATGAGCAGTTCTTC. It encodes CASARQGYNEQFF.

The V gene is TRBV18, the J gene TRBJ2-2, with 7 bases that match TRBD1. V lost 2 bases, J lost 1 base, and 4 bases stayed unmatched. Germline CDR1 is KGHSH and CDR2 is LQKENI. The length of the CDR3 is 16 residues. CDR3 amino acids: CASSPGRGRNTGELFF. CDR3 coding DNA: TGTGCCAGCTCACCAGGCAGGGGGAGGAACACCGGGGAGCTGTTTTTT.

The chain employs TRBV12-3 or TRBV12-4 and TRBJ1-2; unclear D gene. V gave up 5 bases and J gave up 5 bases, with 12 bases separating them. The CDR3 extends over 13 amino acids. The CDR3 DNA follows: TGTGCCAGCAGTCTAGAAAGAGAGTATGGCTACACCTTC. Translation gives CASSLEREYGYTF.

There are many counts of this clone. The rearrangement uses TRBV5-4 and TRBJ2-3; 10 bases are a match to TRBD1. Germline CDR1 SGHNT, CDR2 YYREEE (reference sequence). CDR3 length equals 16 residues. V was pared by 4 bases and J by 2 bases, with 7 bases of the junction left unmatched. The CDR3 DNA reads as TGTGCCAGCAGCCGCTCCGGGACAGGGGCCACAGATACGCAGTATTTT. Amino acids: CASSRSGTGATDTQYF.

The chain employs TRBV24-1 and TRBJ2-1, with 14 bases matching TRBD2. Germline values: CDR1 KGHDR, CDR2 SFDVKD. J lost 1 base, V lost 1 base, and 5 bases had no gene match. The CDR3 length is 19 residues. The CDR3: CATSDLGTSGSRSYNEQFF. CDR3 nucleotides: TGTGCCACCAGTGATTTAGGGACTAGCGGGAGTAGGTCCTACAATGAGCAGTTCTTC.

The chain carries TRBV10-2 and TRBJ2-2; the match to TRBD2 covers 12 bases. CDR3 size: 14 residues. Germline trimming cut 6 bases from V and 6 bases from J; bases unmatched to any gene: 2. Germline V lookup: CDR1 WSHSY, CDR2 SAAADI. In nucleotides, the CDR3 is TGCGCCAGCAGGACTAGCGGGAGTGCCGGGGAGCTGTTTTTT. Translation: CASRTSGSAGELFF.

This clone was picked up one time. The V gene is TRBV5-5, the J gene TRBJ2-7; the match to TRBD1 covers 11 bases. This CDR3 is 16 amino acids long. Germline values: CDR1 SGHKS, CDR2 YYEKEE (reference sequence). The junction had 10 bases not matched to a gene; V was cut back by 4 bases and J by 4 bases. The CDR3 is CASSAGTGGRIYEQYF. The CDR3 nucleotides read TGTGCCAGCAGCGCCGGGACAGGGGGGCGCATATACGAGCAGTACTTC. The full variable domain, its missing parts supplied by reference TRBV5-5 and TRBJ2-7, is DAGVTQSPTHLIKTRGQQVTLRCSPISGHKSVSWYQQVLGQGPQFIFQYYEKEERGRGNFPDRFSARQFPNYSSELNVNALLLGDSALYLCASSAGTGGRIYEQYFGPGTRLTVT.

J is TRBJ2-2 and V is TRBV6-5; D remains unclear. The CDR3 spans 15 residues. V lost 7 bases and J 3 bases, leaving 15 bases between the germline ends. Per germline, CDR1 MNHEY and CDR2 SVGAGI. CDR3 DNA sequence: TGTGCCAGCATCCCGTGGTTACTCGACACCGGGGAGCTGTTTTTT. Translation gives CASIPWLLDTGELFF.

The rearrangement joins TRBV19 to TRBJ1-4; no reliable D call. Germline V gives CDR1 LNHDA, CDR2 SQIVND (reference sequence). The V gene lost 5 bases and the J gene lost 4 bases, with 8 bases spanning the gap. The CDR3 is made up of 13 amino acids. CDR3 sequence reads: CASSPGNNEKLFF. CDR3 in DNA: TGTGCCAGTAGTCCGGGGAATAATGAAAAACTGTTTTTT.

The DNA of the CDR3 is TGTGCCAGCAGCCTACAGGGGAACACTGAAGCTTTCTTT. As protein: CASSLQGNTEAFF. V is TRBV4-2 and J is TRBJ1-1; D perhaps matches TRBD1 (6 bases). Germline assignment: CDR1 LGHNA and CDR2 YNFKEQ. V was pared by 4 bases and J by 1 base, with 7 bases between. CDR3 size: 13 residues.

The V call is TRBV19, the J call TRBJ2-7; the D gene is possibly TRBD2 (6 bases). The CDR3 is made up of 14 amino acids. Germline V CDR1 and CDR2: LNHDA, SQIVND (reference sequence). V dropped 6 bases and J dropped 2 bases, with 14 bases sitting between them. CDR3 sequence (DNA): TGTGCCAGTAGCCCCCTGGGGGGTACCTACGAGCAGTACTTC. This sequence encodes CASSPLGGTYEQYF.

The chain links TRBV10-3 to TRBJ2-5; D may be TRBD1 (5 bases). The germline CDR1 and CDR2 sequences are ENHRY and SYGVKD. The CDR3 is made up of 13 amino acids. Trimming shortened V by 3 bases and J by 1 base, and 6 bases separated the two germline ends. As DNA, the CDR3 is TGTGCCATCAGTGACAGGGTCCAAGAGACCCAGTACTTC. Translating gives CAISDRVQETQYF.

The rearrangement uses TRBV5-1 and TRBJ2-3; 10 nucleotides line up with TRBD2. From germline, CDR1 is SGHRS and CDR2 YFSETQ. This CDR3 comprises 15 residues. Trimming at V came to 2 bases and at J to 3 bases, leaving 3 bases not matched to a gene. The CDR3 region has the DNA TGCGCCAGCAGCTTAGCGGGAGGGAAGACAGATACGCAGTATTTT. Protein product: CASSLAGGKTDTQYF.

The gene calls are TRBV9 and TRBJ1-1; D gene ambiguous. V lost 0 bases and J lost 1, with 10 bases in between. The germline V gene encodes CDR1 SGDLS and CDR2 YYNGEE. The CDR3 totals 15 residues. The CDR3 is CASSVGRGTNTEAFF. The CDR3 bases are TGTGCCAGCAGCGTAGGGCGGGGTACGAACACTGAAGCTTTCTTT.

The chain is built from TRBV15 and TRBJ2-7; 8 nucleotides match TRBD2. Germline V gene data show CDR1 as LNHNV and CDR2 as YYDKDF (reference sequence). The ends lost 3 bases at V and 0 bases at J; junction bases unmatched: 4. This CDR3 spans 15 amino acids. The CDR3 protein is CATSSWGTSSYEQYF. The CDR3 nucleotides are TGTGCCACCAGCAGTTGGGGGACTAGCTCCTACGAGCAGTACTTC.

In this sample, this clone turned up a few times. The chain uses TRBV27 and TRBJ2-1; 8 nucleotides match TRBD1. The germline V gene has CDR1 MNHEY and CDR2 SMNVEV (reference sequence). The CDR3 runs to 13 residues. V lost 10 bases, J lost 2 bases, and 4 bases stayed unmatched. The CDR3 loop is CAIGQGPYNEQFF. CDR3 DNA sequence: TGTGCCATCGGACAGGGTCCCTACAATGAGCAGTTCTTC.

This clone was observed many times. The chain uses TRBV28 and TRBJ2-7; 11 bases line up with TRBD1. Trimming at V came to 4 bases and at J to 1 base, leaving 6 bases not matched to a gene. CDR3 length: 16 residues. Per germline, CDR1 MDHEN and CDR2 SYDVKM. The CDR3 region is CASSSPRDRGSYEQYF. The DNA for the CDR3 is TGTGCCAGCAGTTCCCCCAGGGACAGGGGGTCCTACGAGCAGTACTTC.

This CDR3 is CATSVAGNYEQYF. CDR3 DNA sequence: TGTGCCACCAGTGTGGCAGGGAATTACGAGCAGTACTTC. The chain has TRBV24-1 and TRBJ2-7; D is perhaps TRBD1 (5 bases). CDR3 size: 13 residues. CDR1 and CDR2 (germline): KGHDR, SFDVKD. Deletions cut 5 bases from V and 4 bases from J, with 11 bases between.

The genes are TRBV18 and TRBJ2-6; 7 bases are a match to TRBD1. The J segment lost 0 bases and the V segment lost 6 bases, leaving 5 bases of the junction unmatched. Germline V CDR1 and CDR2: KGHSH, LQKENI. The length of the CDR3 is 16 residues. In nucleotides, the CDR3 is TGTGCCAGCTCCCCGACAGGGAGCTCTGGGGCCAACGTCCTGACTTTC. Its protein product is CASSPTGSSGANVLTF.

This chain uses TRBV4-1 with TRBJ2-3, with 11 nucleotides matching TRBD2. Germline lookup yields CDR1 MGHRA and CDR2 YSYEKL. V dropped 0 bases and J dropped 2; count of bases not matched to a gene: 7. The CDR3 has 18 amino acids. The CDR3 nucleotides are TGCGCCAGCAGCCAAGAGTACGGGACTAGCGGCCTCACAGATACGCAGTATTTT. Amino acids: CASSQEYGTSGLTDTQYF.

The rearrangement links TRBV9 to TRBJ2-7, with 8 positions matching TRBD1. J was trimmed by 7 bases and V by 4 bases; bases with no gene match: 10. This CDR3 contains 14 residues. Looked up from germline, CDR1 is SGDLS and CDR2 is YYNGEE. The chain's CDR3 is CASSPWTGSGEQYF. Here the CDR3 DNA reads TGTGCCAGCAGCCCATGGACAGGGTCGGGTGAGCAGTACTTC.

This clone was counted only a few times. The CDR3 sequence: CASSRDRVGGELFF. The CDR3 DNA reads TGTGCCAGCAGTAGGGACAGGGTCGGCGGGGAGCTGTTTTTT. The chain joins TRBV6-4 to TRBJ2-2, with 9 bases aligning to TRBD1. The CDR3 is made up of 14 amino acids. Per the germline V gene, CDR1 is MRHNA and CDR2 is SNTAGT. V lost 5 bases, J lost 7 bases, and 5 bases stayed unmatched.